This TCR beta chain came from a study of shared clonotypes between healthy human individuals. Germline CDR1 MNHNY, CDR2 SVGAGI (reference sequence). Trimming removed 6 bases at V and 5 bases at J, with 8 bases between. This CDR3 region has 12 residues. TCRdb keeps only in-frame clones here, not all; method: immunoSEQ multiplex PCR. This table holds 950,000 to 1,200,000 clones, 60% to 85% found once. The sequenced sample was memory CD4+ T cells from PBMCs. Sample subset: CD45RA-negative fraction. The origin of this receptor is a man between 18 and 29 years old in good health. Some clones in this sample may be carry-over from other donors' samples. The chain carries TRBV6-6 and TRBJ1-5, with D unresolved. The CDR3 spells CASRSGDQPQHF. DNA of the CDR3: TGTGCCAGCAGATCAGGCGATCAGCCCCAGCATTTT.